The clone carrying this T cell receptor beta chain was picked up a small number of times. This sample was included in a study of identical twins. V dropped 5 bases and J dropped 0 bases, with 13 bases sitting between them. This CDR3 has 15 residues. Germline lookup yields CDR1 SGHAT and CDR2 FQNNGV. TCRdb reprocessed the 5' RACE reads with MiXCR, giving one entry per CDR3 protein. The table records approximately 150,000 distinct CDR3 sequences, around 3.5% of them present only once. The rearrangement joins TRBV11-2 to TRBJ1-1; D is possibly TRBD1 (5 bases). This TCR derives from a man aged 18 to 29 in good health. Sequencing was done on a sample of memory T cells sorted from blood. The CDR3 reads CASSPLGLMNTEAFF. The CDR3 DNA sequence: TGTGCCAGCAGCCCTCTGGGACTCATGAACACTGAAGCTTTCTTT.